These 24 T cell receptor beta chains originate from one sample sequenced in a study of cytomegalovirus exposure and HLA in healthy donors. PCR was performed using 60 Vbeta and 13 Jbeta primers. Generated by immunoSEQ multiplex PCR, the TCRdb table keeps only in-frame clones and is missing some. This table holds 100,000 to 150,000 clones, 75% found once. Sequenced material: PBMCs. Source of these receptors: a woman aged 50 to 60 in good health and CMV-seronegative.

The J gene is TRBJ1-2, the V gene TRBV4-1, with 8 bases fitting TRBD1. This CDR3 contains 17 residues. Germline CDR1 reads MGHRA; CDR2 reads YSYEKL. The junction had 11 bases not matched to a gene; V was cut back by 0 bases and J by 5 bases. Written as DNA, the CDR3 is TGCGCCAGCAGCCAAGAGAGGGGACAGGAAGAGATTTATGGCTACACCTTC. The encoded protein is CASSQERGQEEIYGYTF.

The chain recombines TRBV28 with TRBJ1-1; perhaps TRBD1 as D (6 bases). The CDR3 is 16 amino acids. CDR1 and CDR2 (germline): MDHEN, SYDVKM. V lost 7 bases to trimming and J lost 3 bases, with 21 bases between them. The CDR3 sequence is CASIQGGVRGDTEAFF. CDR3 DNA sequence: TGTGCCAGCATCCAAGGGGGGGTTCGGGGAGACACTGAAGCTTTCTTT.

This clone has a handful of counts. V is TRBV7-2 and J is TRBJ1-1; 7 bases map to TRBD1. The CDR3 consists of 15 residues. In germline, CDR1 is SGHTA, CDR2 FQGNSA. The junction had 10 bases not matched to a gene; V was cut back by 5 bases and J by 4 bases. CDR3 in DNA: TGTGCCAGCAGCCCGTCCCGGGACAGTCCCACTGAAGCTTTCTTT. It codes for CASSPSRDSPTEAFF.

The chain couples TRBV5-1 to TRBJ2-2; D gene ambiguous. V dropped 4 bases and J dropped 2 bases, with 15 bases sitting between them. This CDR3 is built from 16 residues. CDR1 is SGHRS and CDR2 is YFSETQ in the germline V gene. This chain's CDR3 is CASSPGVTPNTGELFF. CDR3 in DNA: TGCGCCAGCAGCCCCGGAGTGACGCCAAACACCGGGGAGCTGTTTTTT.

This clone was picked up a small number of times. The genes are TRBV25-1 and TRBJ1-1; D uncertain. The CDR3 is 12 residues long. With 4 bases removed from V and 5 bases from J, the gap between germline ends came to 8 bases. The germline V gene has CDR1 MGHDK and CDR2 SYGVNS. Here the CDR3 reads CASSAKATEAFF. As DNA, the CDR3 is TGTGCCAGCAGTGCCAAAGCGACTGAAGCTTTCTTT.

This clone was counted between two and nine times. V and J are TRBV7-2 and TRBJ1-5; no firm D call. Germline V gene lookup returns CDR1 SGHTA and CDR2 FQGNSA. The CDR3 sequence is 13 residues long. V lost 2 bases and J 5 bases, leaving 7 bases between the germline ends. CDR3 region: CASSLTKDQPQHF. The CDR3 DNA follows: TGTGCCAGCAGCTTAACAAAAGATCAGCCCCAGCATTTT.

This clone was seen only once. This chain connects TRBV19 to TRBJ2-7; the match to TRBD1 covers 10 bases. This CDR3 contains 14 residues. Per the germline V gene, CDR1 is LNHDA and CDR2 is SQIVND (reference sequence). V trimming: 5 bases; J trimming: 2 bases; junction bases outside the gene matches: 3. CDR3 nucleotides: TGTGCCAGTAGTGCCGGGACAGGGGCCTACGAGCAGTACTTC. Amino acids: CASSAGTGAYEQYF. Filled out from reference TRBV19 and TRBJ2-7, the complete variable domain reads DGGITQSPKYLFRKEGQNVTLSCEQNLNHDAMYWYRQDPGQGLRLIYYSQIVNDFQKGDIAEGYSVSREKKESFPLTVTSAQKNPTAFYLCASSAGTGAYEQYFGPGTRLTVT.

The CDR3 spells CASSLAGWQFF. As DNA, the CDR3 is TGTGCCAGCAGCTTAGCGGGATGGCAGTTCTTC. The J gene is TRBJ2-1, the V gene TRBV5-8, with 7 bases fitting TRBD2. V lost 2 bases and J lost 12; bases outside the gene matches: 2. Germline CDR1 reads SGHTS; CDR2 reads YDEGEE. The CDR3 has 11 amino acids.

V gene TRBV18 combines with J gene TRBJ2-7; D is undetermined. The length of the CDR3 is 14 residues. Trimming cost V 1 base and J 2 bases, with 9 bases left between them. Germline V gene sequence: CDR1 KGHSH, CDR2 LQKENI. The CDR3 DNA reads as TGTGCCAGCTCACCACTAGACATGCCCTACGAGCAGTACTTC. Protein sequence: CASSPLDMPYEQYF.

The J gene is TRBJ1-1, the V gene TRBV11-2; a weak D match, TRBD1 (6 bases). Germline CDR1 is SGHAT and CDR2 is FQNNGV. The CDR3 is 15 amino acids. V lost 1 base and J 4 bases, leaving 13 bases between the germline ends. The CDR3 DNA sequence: TGTGCCAGCAGCTTAGTGGGGGCGCCGGTCACTGAAGCTTTCTTT. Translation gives CASSLVGAPVTEAFF. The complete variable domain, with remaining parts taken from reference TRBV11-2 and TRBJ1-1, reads EAGVAQSPRYKIIEKRQSVAFWCNPISGHATLYWYQQILGQGPKLLIQFQNNGVVDDSQLPKDRFSAERLKGVDSTLKIQPAKLEDSAVYLCASSLVGAPVTEAFFGQGTRLTVV.

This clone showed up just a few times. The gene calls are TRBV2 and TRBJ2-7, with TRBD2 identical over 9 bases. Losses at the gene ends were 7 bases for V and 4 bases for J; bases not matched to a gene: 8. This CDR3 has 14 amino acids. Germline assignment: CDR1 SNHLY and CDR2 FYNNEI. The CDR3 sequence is CASKEAGGGYEQYF. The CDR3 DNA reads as TGTGCCAGCAAGGAGGCGGGAGGGGGGTACGAGCAGTACTTC.

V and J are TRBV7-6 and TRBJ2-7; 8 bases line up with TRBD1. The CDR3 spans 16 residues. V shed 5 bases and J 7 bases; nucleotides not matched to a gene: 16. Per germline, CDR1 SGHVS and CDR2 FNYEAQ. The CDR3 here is CASSPGKQGEVKEQYF. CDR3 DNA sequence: TGTGCCAGCAGCCCCGGGAAACAGGGGGAGGTGAAAGAGCAGTACTTC.

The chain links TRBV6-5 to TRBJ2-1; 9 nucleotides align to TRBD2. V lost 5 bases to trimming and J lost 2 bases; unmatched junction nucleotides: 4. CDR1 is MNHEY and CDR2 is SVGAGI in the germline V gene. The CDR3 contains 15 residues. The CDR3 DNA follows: TGTGCCAGCAGTCAGACTAGCGGAGCCTACAATGAGCAGTTCTTC. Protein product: CASSQTSGAYNEQFF.

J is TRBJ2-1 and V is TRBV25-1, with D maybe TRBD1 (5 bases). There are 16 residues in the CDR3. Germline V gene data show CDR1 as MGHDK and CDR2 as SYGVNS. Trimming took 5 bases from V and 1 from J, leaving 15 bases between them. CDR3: CASSPLTGLSYNEQFF. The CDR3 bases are TGTGCCAGCAGTCCTCTTACAGGCCTATCCTACAATGAGCAGTTCTTC.

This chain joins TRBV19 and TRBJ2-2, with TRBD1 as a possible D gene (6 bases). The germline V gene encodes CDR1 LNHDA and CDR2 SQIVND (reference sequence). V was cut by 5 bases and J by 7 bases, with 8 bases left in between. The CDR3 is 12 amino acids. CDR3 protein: CASSQGFGELFF. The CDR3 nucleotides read TGTGCCAGTAGTCAGGGGTTCGGGGAGCTGTTTTTT.

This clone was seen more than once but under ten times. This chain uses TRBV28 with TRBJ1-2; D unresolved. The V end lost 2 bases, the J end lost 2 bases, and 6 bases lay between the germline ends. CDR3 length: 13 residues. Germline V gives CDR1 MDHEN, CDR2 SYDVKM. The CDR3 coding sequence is TGTGCCAGCAGTTTACCCGGGAACTATGGCTACACCTTC. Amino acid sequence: CASSLPGNYGYTF.

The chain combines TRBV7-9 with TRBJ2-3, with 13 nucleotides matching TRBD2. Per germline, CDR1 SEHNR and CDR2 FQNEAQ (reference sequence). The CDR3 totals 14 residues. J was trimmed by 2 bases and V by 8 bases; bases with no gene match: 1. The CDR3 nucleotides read TGTGCCAGCGGGACTAGCGGGAACACAGATACGCAGTATTTT. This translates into CASGTSGNTDTQYF. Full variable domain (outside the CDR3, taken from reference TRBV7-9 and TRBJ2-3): DTGVSQNPRHKITKRGQNVTFRCDPISEHNRLYWYRQTLGQGPEFLTYFQNEAQLEKSRLLSDRFSAERPKGSFSTLEIQRTEQGDSAMYLCASGTSGNTDTQYFGPGTRLTVL.

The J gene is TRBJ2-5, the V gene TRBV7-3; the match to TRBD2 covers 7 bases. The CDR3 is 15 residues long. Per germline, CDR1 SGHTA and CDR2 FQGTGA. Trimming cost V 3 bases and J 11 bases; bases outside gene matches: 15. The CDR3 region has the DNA TGTGCCAGCAGCTTCGAGGGAGGGCCGTCGGGGGAGCAGTACTTC. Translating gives CASSFEGGPSGEQYF. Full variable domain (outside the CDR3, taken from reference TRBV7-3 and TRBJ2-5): GAGVSQTPSNKVTEKGKYVELRCDPISGHTALYWYRQSLGQGPEFLIYFQGTGAADDSGLPNDRFFAVRPEGSVSTLKIQRTERGDSAVYLCASSFEGGPSGEQYFGPGTRLLVL.

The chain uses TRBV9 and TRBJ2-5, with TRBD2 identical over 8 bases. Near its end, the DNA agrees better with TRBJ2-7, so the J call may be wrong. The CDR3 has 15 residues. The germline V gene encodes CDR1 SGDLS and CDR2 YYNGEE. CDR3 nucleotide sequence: TGTGCCAGCAGCGGGGATAGCGGGACCCTTCACGAGCAGTACTTC. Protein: CASSGDSGTLHEQYF.

This CDR3 is CASSPGLAGGETQYF. In DNA form, the CDR3 reads TGTGCCAGCAGCCCGGGACTAGCGGGGGGGGAGACCCAGTACTTC. The chain uses TRBV7-3 and TRBJ2-5; 16 bases match TRBD2. The ends lost 5 bases at V and 5 bases at J; junction bases unmatched: 2. The CDR3 spans 15 residues. The germline gives CDR1 SGHTA, CDR2 FQGTGA.

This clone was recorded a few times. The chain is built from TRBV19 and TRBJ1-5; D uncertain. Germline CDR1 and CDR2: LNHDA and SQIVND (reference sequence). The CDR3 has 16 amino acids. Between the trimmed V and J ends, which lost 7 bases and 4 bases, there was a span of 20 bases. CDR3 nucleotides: TGTGCCAGTACCTCCGTGGGCGACGGAGGTAATCAGCCCCAGCATTTT. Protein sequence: CASTSVGDGGNQPQHF.

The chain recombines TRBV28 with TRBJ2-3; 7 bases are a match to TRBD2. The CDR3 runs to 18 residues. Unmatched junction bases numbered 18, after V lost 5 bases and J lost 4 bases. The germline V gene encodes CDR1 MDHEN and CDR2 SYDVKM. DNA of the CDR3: TGTGCCAGCAGTCCCATACCCCGTCGGACTAGTCTCGCAGATACGCAGTATTTT. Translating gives CASSPIPRRTSLADTQYF.

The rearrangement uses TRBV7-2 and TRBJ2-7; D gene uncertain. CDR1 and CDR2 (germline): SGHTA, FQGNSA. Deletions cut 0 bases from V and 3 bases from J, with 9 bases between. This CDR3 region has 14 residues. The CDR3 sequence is CASSLAPGNYEQYF. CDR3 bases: TGTGCCAGCAGCTTAGCGCCAGGTAACTACGAGCAGTACTTC.

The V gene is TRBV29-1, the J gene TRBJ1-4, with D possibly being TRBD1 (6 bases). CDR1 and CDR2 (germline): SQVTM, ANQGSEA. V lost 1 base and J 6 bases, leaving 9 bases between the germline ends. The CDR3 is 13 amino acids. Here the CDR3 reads CSVEVQGHEKLFF. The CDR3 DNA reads TGCAGCGTTGAAGTCCAGGGGCATGAAAAACTGTTTTTT.